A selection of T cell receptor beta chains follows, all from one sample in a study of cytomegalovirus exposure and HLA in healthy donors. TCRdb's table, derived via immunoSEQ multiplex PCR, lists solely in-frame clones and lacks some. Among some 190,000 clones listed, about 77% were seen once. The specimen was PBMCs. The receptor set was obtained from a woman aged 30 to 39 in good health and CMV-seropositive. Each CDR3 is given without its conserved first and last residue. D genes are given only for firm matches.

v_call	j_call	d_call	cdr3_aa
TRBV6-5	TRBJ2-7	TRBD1	ASSFTDRGHYEQY
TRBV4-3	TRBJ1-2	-	ASSQDLGRAISDYGYT
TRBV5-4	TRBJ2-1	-	ASSLRGTTYNEQF
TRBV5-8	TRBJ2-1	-	ASSLKNREQF
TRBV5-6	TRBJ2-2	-	ASSLGGRVTGELF
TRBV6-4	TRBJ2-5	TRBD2	ASSPRASGFETQY
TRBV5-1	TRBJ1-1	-	ASSLGRGVNKWIISTEAF
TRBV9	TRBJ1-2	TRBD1	AISGRQGSPGYT
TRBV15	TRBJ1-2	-	ATSREDITSGYT
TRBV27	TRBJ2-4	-	ASSLATGLGNIQY
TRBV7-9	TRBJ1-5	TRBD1	ASSSTQGRNQPQH
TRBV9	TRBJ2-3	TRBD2	ASSVVGRGGSDTQY
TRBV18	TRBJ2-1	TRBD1	ASSPQGTANNEQF
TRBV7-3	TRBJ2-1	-	ASSLGAGEQF
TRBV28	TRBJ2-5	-	ASRAGETQY
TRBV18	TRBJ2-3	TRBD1	ASSLLGQGPTDTQY
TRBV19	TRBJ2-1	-	ASTGYNEQF
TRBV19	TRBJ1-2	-	ASSPSRGSVDGYT
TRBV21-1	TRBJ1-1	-	ASSIVEWATEAF
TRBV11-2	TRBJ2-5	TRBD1	ASSLGRDREETQY
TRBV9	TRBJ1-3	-	ASSHDMDFGNTIY
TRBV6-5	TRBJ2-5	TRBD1	ASSSRTGRQETQY
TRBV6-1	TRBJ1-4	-	ASSEWGGGFSEKLF
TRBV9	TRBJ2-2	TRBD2	ASSVERGGSLTGELF
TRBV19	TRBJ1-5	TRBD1	ASRANVRQGAFINQPQH
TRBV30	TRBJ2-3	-	AWSREGDTDTQY
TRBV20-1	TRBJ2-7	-	SASRAYEQY
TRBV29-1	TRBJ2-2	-	SVDGAGTGELF
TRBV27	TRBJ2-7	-	ASSGVGGGASYEQY
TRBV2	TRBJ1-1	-	ASQRGGVKAF
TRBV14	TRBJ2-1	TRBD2	ASSPGLANYNEQF
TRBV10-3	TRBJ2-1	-	AITADSSGEQF
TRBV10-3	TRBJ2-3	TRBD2	AIRNGGGTDTQY
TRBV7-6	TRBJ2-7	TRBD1	ASSLAVGTGLSEQY